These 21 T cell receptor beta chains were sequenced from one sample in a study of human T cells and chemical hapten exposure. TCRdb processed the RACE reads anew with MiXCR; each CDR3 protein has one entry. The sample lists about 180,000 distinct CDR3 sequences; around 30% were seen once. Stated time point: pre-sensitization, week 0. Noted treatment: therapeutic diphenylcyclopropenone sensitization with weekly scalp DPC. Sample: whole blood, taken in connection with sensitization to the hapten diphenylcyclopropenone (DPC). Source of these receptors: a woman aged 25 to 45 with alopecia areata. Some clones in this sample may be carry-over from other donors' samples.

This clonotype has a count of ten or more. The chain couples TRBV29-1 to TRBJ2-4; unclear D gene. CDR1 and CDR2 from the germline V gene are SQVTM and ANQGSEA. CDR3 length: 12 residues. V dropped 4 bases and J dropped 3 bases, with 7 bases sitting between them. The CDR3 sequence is CSVGISKNIQYF. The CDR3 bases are TGCAGCGTTGGCATTAGCAAAAACATTCAGTACTTC.

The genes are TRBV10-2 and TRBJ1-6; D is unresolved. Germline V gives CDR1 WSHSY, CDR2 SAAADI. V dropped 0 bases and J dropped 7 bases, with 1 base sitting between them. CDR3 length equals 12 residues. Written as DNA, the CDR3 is TGCGCCAGCAGTGAGTCGAATTCACCCCTCCACTTT. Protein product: CASSESNSPLHF.

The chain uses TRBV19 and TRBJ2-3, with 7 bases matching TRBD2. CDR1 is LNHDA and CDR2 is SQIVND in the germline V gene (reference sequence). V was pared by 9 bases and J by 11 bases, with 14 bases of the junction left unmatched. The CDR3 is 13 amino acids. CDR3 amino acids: CASRGGAPGGQYF. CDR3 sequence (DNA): TGTGCCAGCCGGGGAGGGGCACCGGGAGGGCAGTATTTT.

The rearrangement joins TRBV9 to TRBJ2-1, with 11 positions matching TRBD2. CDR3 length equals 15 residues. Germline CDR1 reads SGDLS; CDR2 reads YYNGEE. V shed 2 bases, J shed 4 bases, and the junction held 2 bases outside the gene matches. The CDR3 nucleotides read TGTGCCAGCAGCGTGACTAGCGGGGAATACAATGAGCAGTTCTTC. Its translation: CASSVTSGEYNEQFF.

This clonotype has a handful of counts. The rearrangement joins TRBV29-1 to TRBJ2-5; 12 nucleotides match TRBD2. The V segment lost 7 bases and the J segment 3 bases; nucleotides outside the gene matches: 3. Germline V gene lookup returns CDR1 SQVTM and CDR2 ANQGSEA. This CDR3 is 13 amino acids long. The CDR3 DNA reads TGCAGCGCCAGGACTAGCGGGAAAGAGACCCAGTACTTC. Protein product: CSARTSGKETQYF. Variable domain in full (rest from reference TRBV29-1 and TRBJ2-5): SAVISQKPSRDICQRGTSLTIQCQVDSQVTMMFWYRQQPGQSLTLIATANQGSEATYESGFVIDKFPISRPNLTFSTLTVSNMSPEDSSIYLCSARTSGKETQYFGPGTRLLVL.

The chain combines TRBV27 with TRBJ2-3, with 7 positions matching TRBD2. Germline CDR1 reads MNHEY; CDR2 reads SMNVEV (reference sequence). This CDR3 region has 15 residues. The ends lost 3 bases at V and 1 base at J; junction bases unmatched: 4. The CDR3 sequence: CASSFGGYRTDTQYF. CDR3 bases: TGTGCCAGCAGTTTCGGGGGGTACCGCACAGATACGCAGTATTTT.

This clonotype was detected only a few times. The CDR3 DNA reads TGTGCCAGCAGCAGGACAGGAATGGGCAATCAGCCCCAGCATTTT. This translates into CASSRTGMGNQPQHF. The chain uses TRBV28 and TRBJ1-5, with 7 bases matching TRBD1. Germline CDR1 is MDHEN and CDR2 is SYDVKM. After removal of 6 bases from V and 2 bases from J, the junction contained 7 bases not matched to a gene. The CDR3 runs to 15 residues.

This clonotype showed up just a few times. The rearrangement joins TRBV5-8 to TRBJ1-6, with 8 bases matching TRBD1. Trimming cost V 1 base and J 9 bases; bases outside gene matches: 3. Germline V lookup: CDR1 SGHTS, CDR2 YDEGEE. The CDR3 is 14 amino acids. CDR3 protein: CASSLQGAGSPLHF. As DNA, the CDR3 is TGTGCCAGCAGCTTGCAGGGGGCTGGTTCACCCCTCCACTTT. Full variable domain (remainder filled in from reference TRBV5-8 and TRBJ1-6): EAGVTQSPTHLIKTRGQQATLRCSPISGHTSVYWYQQALGLGLQFLLWYDEGEERNRGNFPPRFSGRQFPNYSSELNVNALELEDSALYLCASSLQGAGSPLHFGNGTRLTVT.

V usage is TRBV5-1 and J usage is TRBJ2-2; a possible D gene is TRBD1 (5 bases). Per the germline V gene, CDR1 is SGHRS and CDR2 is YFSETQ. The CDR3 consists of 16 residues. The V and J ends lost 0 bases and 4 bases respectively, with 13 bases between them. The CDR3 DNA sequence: TGCGCCAGCAGCTTGGATACAGGACGAGTCACCGGGGAGCTGTTTTTT. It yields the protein CASSLDTGRVTGELFF.

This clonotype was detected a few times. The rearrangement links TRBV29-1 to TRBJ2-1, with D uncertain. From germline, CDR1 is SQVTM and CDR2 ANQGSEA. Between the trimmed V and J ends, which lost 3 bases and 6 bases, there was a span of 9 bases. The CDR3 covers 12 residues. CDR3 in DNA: TGCAGCGTTGATCGGGCAGCCAATGAGCAGTTCTTC. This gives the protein CSVDRAANEQFF.

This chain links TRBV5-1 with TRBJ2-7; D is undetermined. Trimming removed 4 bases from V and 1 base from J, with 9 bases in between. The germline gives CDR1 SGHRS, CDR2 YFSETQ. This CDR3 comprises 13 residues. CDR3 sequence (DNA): TGCGCCAGCAGCGCATCCGGATCCTACGAGCAGTACTTC. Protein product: CASSASGSYEQYF. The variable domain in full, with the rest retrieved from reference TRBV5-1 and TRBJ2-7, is KAGVTQTPRYLIKTRGQQVTLSCSPISGHRSVSWYQQTPGQGLQFLFEYFSETQRNKGNFPGRFSGRQFSNSRSEMNVSTLELGDSALYLCASSASGSYEQYFGPGTRLTVT.

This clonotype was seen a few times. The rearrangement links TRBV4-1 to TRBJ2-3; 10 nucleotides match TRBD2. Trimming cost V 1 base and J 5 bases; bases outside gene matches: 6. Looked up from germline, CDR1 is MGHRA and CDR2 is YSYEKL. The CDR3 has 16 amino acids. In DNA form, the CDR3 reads TGCGCCAGCAGCCAAGGGAGCGGGGGGGCGGAAGATACGCAGTATTTT. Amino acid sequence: CASSQGSGGAEDTQYF.

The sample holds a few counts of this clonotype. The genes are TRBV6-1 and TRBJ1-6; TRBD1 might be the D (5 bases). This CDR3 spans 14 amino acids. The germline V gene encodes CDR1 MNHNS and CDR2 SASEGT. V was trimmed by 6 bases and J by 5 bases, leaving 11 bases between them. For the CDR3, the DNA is TGTGCCAGCAGAAGGGGTGGGGATAATTCACCCCTCCACTTT. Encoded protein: CASRRGGDNSPLHF.

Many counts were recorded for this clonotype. CDR3 sequence: CASRDSTDTQYF. The CDR3 DNA follows: TGCGCCAGCAGGGACAGCACAGATACGCAGTATTTT. This chain uses TRBV5-1 with TRBJ2-3; D ambiguous. Between the trimmed V and J ends, which lost 5 bases and 0 bases, there was a span of 4 bases. CDR3 size: 12 residues. Germline V gene data show CDR1 as SGHRS and CDR2 as YFSETQ. Drawing the rest from reference TRBV5-1 and TRBJ2-3, the complete variable domain is KAGVTQTPRYLIKTRGQQVTLSCSPISGHRSVSWYQQTPGQGLQFLFEYFSETQRNKGNFPGRFSGRQFSNSRSEMNVSTLELGDSALYLCASRDSTDTQYFGPGTRLTVL.

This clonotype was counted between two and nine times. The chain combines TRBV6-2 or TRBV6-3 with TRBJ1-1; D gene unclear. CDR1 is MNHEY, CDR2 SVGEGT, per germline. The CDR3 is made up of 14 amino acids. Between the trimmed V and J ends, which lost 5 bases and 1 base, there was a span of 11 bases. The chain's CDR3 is CASSHPTENTEAFF. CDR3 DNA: TGTGCCAGCAGTCATCCAACAGAGAACACTGAAGCTTTCTTT.

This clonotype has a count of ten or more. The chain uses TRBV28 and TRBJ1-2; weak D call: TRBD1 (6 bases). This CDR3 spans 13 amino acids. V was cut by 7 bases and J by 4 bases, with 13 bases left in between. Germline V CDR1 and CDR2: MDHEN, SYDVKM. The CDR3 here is CASTRGQTYGYTF. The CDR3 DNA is TGTGCCAGCACCCGAGGACAGACCTATGGCTACACCTTC.

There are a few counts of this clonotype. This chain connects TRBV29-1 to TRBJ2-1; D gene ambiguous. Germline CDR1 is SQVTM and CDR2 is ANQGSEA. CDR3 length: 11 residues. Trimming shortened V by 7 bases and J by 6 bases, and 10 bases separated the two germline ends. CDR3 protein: CSARIGNEQFF. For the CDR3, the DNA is TGCAGCGCCCGAATTGGCAATGAGCAGTTCTTC.

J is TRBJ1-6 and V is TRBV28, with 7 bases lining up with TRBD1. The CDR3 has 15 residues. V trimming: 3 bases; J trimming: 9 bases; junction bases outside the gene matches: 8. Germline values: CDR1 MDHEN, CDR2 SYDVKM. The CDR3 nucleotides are TGTGCCAGCAGTTTCTCCGACAGGGCCGGTTCACCCCTCCACTTT. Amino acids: CASSFSDRAGSPLHF.

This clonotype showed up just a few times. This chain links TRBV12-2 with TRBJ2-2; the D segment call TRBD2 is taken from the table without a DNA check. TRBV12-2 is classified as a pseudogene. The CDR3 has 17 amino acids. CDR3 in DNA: TGTGCAAGTCGCGTGCATGGTAGCGGGAGAAAAACCGGGGAGCTGTTTTTT. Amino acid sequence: CASRVHGSGRKTGELFF.

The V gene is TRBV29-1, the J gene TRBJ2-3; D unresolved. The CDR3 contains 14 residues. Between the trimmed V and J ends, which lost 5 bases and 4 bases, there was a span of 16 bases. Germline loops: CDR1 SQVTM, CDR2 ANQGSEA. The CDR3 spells CSVSRGSRADTQYF. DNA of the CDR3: TGCAGCGTTTCCCGAGGTTCTCGTGCAGATACGCAGTATTTT.

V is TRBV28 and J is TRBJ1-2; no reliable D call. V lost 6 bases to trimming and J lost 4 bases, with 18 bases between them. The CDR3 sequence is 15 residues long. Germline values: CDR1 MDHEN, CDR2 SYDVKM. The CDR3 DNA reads TGTGCCAGCAGCTCCCACATTGGAGGGTTCTATGGCTACACCTTC. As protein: CASSSHIGGFYGYTF.